Listed below are T cell receptor beta chains from one sample, sequenced in a study of T cell repertoires in cytomegalovirus infection. From the reads, TCRdb called clonotypes with MiXCR, one entry per CDR3 protein. Altogether 150,000 to 200,000 distinct CDR3 sequences are present, roughly a fifth being singletons, with the ten largest covering around 3.1%. Sequencing used PBMCs. The source of these receptors is a human donor in good health (CMV status not recorded). Some clones in this sample may be carry-over from other donors' samples. The CDR3 runs from the conserved cysteine through the conserved F or W. Each record gives: J gene, clone size, V gene, D gene, CDR3 protein, CDR3 DNA. A D gene is named only where the DNA matches it firmly. A row's size may be missing; if present it is once, few, many or a size class.

j_gene: TRBJ2-1; abundance: .; v_gene: TRBV5-1; d_gene: TRBD1; CDR3aa: CASSDGTVSYNEQFF; CDR3nt: TGCGCCAGCTCCGACGGGACAGTCTCCTACAATGAGCAGTTCTTC
j_gene: TRBJ2-2; abundance: .; v_gene: TRBV9; d_gene: .; CDR3aa: CASSVAHPGTGELFF; CDR3nt: TGTGCCAGCAGCGTAGCCCATCCGGGGACCGGGGAGCTGTTTTTT
j_gene: TRBJ1-1; abundance: many; v_gene: TRBV6-1; d_gene: .; CDR3aa: CASSELFTVNTEAFF; CDR3nt: TGTGCCAGCAGTGAACTCTTTACGGTGAACACTGAAGCTTTCTTT
j_gene: TRBJ1-2; abundance: few; v_gene: TRBV29-1; d_gene: .; CDR3aa: CSVVDIGYGYTF; CDR3nt: TGCAGCGTTGTAGATATAGGCTATGGCTACACCTTC
j_gene: TRBJ1-1; abundance: few; v_gene: TRBV7-9; d_gene: .; CDR3aa: CASSPYGGPDTEAFF; CDR3nt: TGTGCCAGCAGCCCTTACGGGGGGCCGGACACTGAAGCTTTCTTT
j_gene: TRBJ2-3; abundance: .; v_gene: TRBV28; d_gene: .; CDR3aa: CASSLYSKLAGDTQYF; CDR3nt: TGTGCCAGCAGTTTATACAGTAAACTAGCCGGAGATACGCAGTATTTT
j_gene: TRBJ2-7; abundance: few; v_gene: TRBV20-1; d_gene: .; CDR3aa: CSVPAPSGIYEQYF; CDR3nt: TGCAGTGTTCCTGCTCCCTCCGGGATATACGAGCAGTACTTC
j_gene: TRBJ2-3; abundance: .; v_gene: TRBV5-5; d_gene: TRBD2; CDR3aa: CASVSSGVSSSTDTQYF; CDR3nt: TGTGCCAGCGTCTCTAGCGGGGTTTCTTCTAGCACAGATACGCAGTATTTT
j_gene: TRBJ1-1; abundance: many; v_gene: TRBV7-2; d_gene: TRBD1; CDR3aa: CASSGLTGTGPVPLEAFF; CDR3nt: TGTGCCAGCAGCGGGTTGACCGGGACAGGGCCGGTTCCGCTTGAAGCTTTCTTT
j_gene: TRBJ2-1; abundance: .; v_gene: TRBV5-4; d_gene: TRBD2; CDR3aa: CASSFGKGGHNEQFF; CDR3nt: TGTGCCAGCAGCTTTGGAAAGGGAGGGCACAATGAGCAGTTCTTC
j_gene: TRBJ2-5; abundance: .; v_gene: TRBV5-3; d_gene: .; CDR3aa: CASSSARGAAETQYF; CDR3nt: TGTGCCAGCAGCTCCGCCCGGGGGGCGGCGGAGACCCAGTACTTC
j_gene: TRBJ2-3; abundance: .; v_gene: TRBV11-2; d_gene: .; CDR3aa: CASSLGFKRTDTQYF; CDR3nt: TGTGCCAGCAGCTTAGGGTTCAAACGCACAGATACGCAGTATTTT
j_gene: TRBJ2-4; abundance: few; v_gene: TRBV12-3/TRBV12-4; d_gene: .; CDR3aa: CASSLGLESDIQYF; CDR3nt: TGTGCCAGCAGTTTAGGACTAGAGAGCGACATTCAGTACTTC
j_gene: TRBJ1-1; abundance: .; v_gene: TRBV11-3; d_gene: .; CDR3aa: CASSLGISTEAFF; CDR3nt: TGTGCCAGCAGCTTAGGAATCTCCACTGAAGCTTTCTTT
j_gene: TRBJ2-1; abundance: .; v_gene: TRBV29-1; d_gene: TRBD2; CDR3aa: CSVERAAGWTEREVYNEQFF; CDR3nt: TGCAGCGTTGAAAGGGCAGCAGGTTGGACCGAGCGGGAAGTTTACAATGAGCAGTTCTTC
j_gene: TRBJ1-1; abundance: .; v_gene: TRBV20-1; d_gene: .; CDR3aa: CSARGGGGTEAFF; CDR3nt: TGCAGTGCTAGAGGGGGGGGAGGGACTGAAGCTTTCTTT
j_gene: TRBJ2-7; abundance: .; v_gene: TRBV14; d_gene: TRBD2; CDR3aa: CASSRSGLAGTYEQYF; CDR3nt: TGTGCCAGCAGCCGAAGTGGCCTAGCGGGTACCTACGAGCAGTACTTC
j_gene: TRBJ2-1; abundance: few; v_gene: TRBV24-1; d_gene: TRBD2; CDR3aa: CATSDSSGNRSYNEQFF; CDR3nt: TGTGCCACCAGTGACTCTAGCGGGAATCGTTCCTACAATGAGCAGTTCTTC
j_gene: TRBJ1-6; abundance: .; v_gene: TRBV12-3/TRBV12-4; d_gene: .; CDR3aa: CASSLDIGSGNSPLHF; CDR3nt: TGTGCCAGCAGTTTAGACATCGGATCGGGAAATTCACCCCTCCACTTT
j_gene: TRBJ2-5; abundance: many; v_gene: TRBV7-2; d_gene: .; CDR3aa: CASTLSREETQYF; CDR3nt: TGTGCCAGCACCCTCAGCCGGGAAGAGACCCAGTACTTC
j_gene: TRBJ2-2; abundance: few; v_gene: TRBV5-1; d_gene: .; CDR3aa: CASSVIGLFGTGELFF; CDR3nt: TGCGCCAGCAGCGTAATAGGGTTATTCGGCACCGGGGAGCTGTTTTTT
j_gene: TRBJ1-1; abundance: .; v_gene: TRBV5-4; d_gene: .; CDR3aa: CASSSQRSTGRAFF; CDR3nt: TGTGCCAGCAGCTCCCAACGCAGCACAGGGCGAGCTTTCTTT
j_gene: TRBJ1-1; abundance: many; v_gene: TRBV12-3/TRBV12-4; d_gene: .; CDR3aa: CASSPSTGGNTEAFF; CDR3nt: TGTGCCAGCAGTCCGTCGACAGGAGGGAACACTGAAGCTTTCTTT
j_gene: TRBJ2-1; abundance: .; v_gene: TRBV2; d_gene: .; CDR3aa: CASRSGDEQFF; CDR3nt: TGTGCCAGCAGGTCGGGCGATGAGCAGTTCTTC
j_gene: TRBJ2-5; abundance: few; v_gene: TRBV6-1; d_gene: TRBD1; CDR3aa: CASRQRLGTVQETQYF; CDR3nt: TGTGCCAGCAGACAACGGCTCGGGACAGTCCAAGAGACCCAGTACTTC
j_gene: TRBJ2-4; abundance: .; v_gene: TRBV30; d_gene: .; CDR3aa: CAWTHRREGRAKNIQYF; CDR3nt: TGTGCCTGGACCCATAGGAGGGAAGGGAGGGCCAAAAACATTCAGTACTTC
j_gene: TRBJ1-5; abundance: .; v_gene: TRBV20-1; d_gene: TRBD1; CDR3aa: CSAATGVNQPQHF; CDR3nt: TGCAGTGCTGCGACAGGGGTAAATCAGCCCCAGCATTTT
j_gene: TRBJ2-1; abundance: many; v_gene: TRBV27; d_gene: .; CDR3aa: CASSDRVNEQFF; CDR3nt: TGTGCCAGCAGCGATCGGGTTAATGAGCAGTTCTTC
j_gene: TRBJ1-2; abundance: few; v_gene: TRBV15; d_gene: .; CDR3aa: CATSRDLAGDHYGYTF; CDR3nt: TGTGCCACCAGCAGAGATTTGGCAGGGGACCACTATGGCTACACCTTC
j_gene: TRBJ2-5; abundance: .; v_gene: TRBV11-3; d_gene: TRBD1; CDR3aa: CASSSLVEQGGHQETQYF; CDR3nt: TGTGCCAGCAGCTCGTTAGTGGAACAGGGGGGCCACCAAGAGACCCAGTACTTC
j_gene: TRBJ1-2; abundance: few; v_gene: TRBV6-2/TRBV6-3; d_gene: .; CDR3aa: CASKIGGGGYGYTF; CDR3nt: TGTGCCAGCAAGATCGGGGGAGGCGGCTATGGCTACACCTTC
j_gene: TRBJ2-1; abundance: .; v_gene: TRBV5-1; d_gene: TRBD2; CDR3aa: CASSLDGLADNEQFF; CDR3nt: TGCGCCAGCAGCTTGGACGGACTAGCGGACAATGAGCAGTTCTTC
j_gene: TRBJ2-1; abundance: .; v_gene: TRBV29-1; d_gene: .; CDR3aa: CSVLTGVDEQFF; CDR3nt: TGCAGCGTCCTGACGGGTGTCGATGAGCAGTTCTTC
j_gene: TRBJ2-1; abundance: .; v_gene: TRBV28; d_gene: TRBD2; CDR3aa: CASRQPGGNNEQFF; CDR3nt: TGTGCCAGCAGGCAGCCGGGGGGGAACAATGAGCAGTTCTTC
j_gene: TRBJ1-1; abundance: many; v_gene: TRBV7-2; d_gene: .; CDR3aa: CASSPKPPMNTEAFF; CDR3nt: TGTGCCAGCAGCCCAAAACCCCCAATGAACACTGAAGCTTTCTTT
j_gene: TRBJ2-7; abundance: .; v_gene: TRBV5-1; d_gene: .; CDR3aa: CASSLLGADEQYF; CDR3nt: TGCGCCAGCAGCTTACTTGGTGCGGACGAGCAGTACTTC
j_gene: TRBJ1-1; abundance: .; v_gene: TRBV30; d_gene: TRBD1; CDR3aa: CAWSDTTGHFGAFF; CDR3nt: TGTGCCTGGAGTGATACGACAGGGCATTTTGGAGCTTTCTTT
j_gene: TRBJ2-1; abundance: few; v_gene: TRBV7-3; d_gene: .; CDR3aa: CASSLKAGFYNEQFF; CDR3nt: TGTGCCAGCAGCTTAAAGGCAGGGTTCTACAATGAGCAGTTCTTC
j_gene: TRBJ2-5; abundance: .; v_gene: TRBV7-7; d_gene: .; CDR3aa: CASSLERRETQYF; CDR3nt: TGTGCCAGCAGCTTAGAACGACGAGAGACCCAGTACTTC
j_gene: TRBJ1-2; abundance: few; v_gene: TRBV7-6; d_gene: TRBD1; CDR3aa: CASSIETGRKNGYTF; CDR3nt: TGTGCCAGCAGCATCGAGACAGGGAGGAAGAATGGCTACACCTTC
j_gene: TRBJ1-1; abundance: few; v_gene: TRBV6-5; d_gene: .; CDR3aa: CASSYDTGRNTEAFF; CDR3nt: TGTGCCAGCAGTTACGACACAGGTAGGAACACTGAAGCTTTCTTT
j_gene: TRBJ2-5; abundance: many; v_gene: TRBV24-1; d_gene: .; CDR3aa: CATSEGRSATQETQYF; CDR3nt: TGTGCCACCAGCGAAGGGCGTAGCGCAACCCAAGAGACCCAGTACTTC
j_gene: TRBJ2-5; abundance: few; v_gene: TRBV12-3/TRBV12-4; d_gene: .; CDR3aa: CASSSGVKTQYF; CDR3nt: TGTGCCAGCAGCTCAGGAGTGAAGACCCAGTACTTC
j_gene: TRBJ1-4; abundance: few; v_gene: TRBV3-1; d_gene: .; CDR3aa: CASSFMANEKLFF; CDR3nt: TGTGCCAGCAGCTTTATGGCTAATGAAAAACTGTTTTTT
j_gene: TRBJ2-1; abundance: .; v_gene: TRBV5-4; d_gene: .; CDR3aa: CASSLELGANEQFF; CDR3nt: TGTGCCAGCAGCTTGGAACTAGGAGCCAATGAGCAGTTCTTC
j_gene: TRBJ1-1; abundance: .; v_gene: TRBV7-9; d_gene: .; CDR3aa: CASTVGLGRAFF; CDR3nt: TGTGCCAGCACCGTCGGACTGGGGAGGGCTTTCTTT
j_gene: TRBJ1-1; abundance: .; v_gene: TRBV12-3/TRBV12-4; d_gene: .; CDR3aa: CASSLTSRTVAFF; CDR3nt: TGTGCCAGCAGCCTGACATCTCGGACGGTAGCTTTCTTT
j_gene: TRBJ2-7; abundance: .; v_gene: TRBV6-2/TRBV6-3; d_gene: .; CDR3aa: CASTKSTGHEQYF; CDR3nt: TGTGCCAGCACTAAATCGACAGGCCACGAGCAGTACTTC
j_gene: TRBJ1-5; abundance: .; v_gene: TRBV20-1; d_gene: TRBD1; CDR3aa: CSARAGTGYNQPQHF; CDR3nt: TGCAGTGCTAGAGCGGGGACAGGGTACAATCAGCCCCAGCATTTT
j_gene: TRBJ2-1; abundance: .; v_gene: TRBV20-1; d_gene: .; CDR3aa: CSAREGTGEQFF; CDR3nt: TGCAGTGCTAGAGAGGGGACCGGTGAGCAGTTCTTC
j_gene: TRBJ2-2; abundance: .; v_gene: TRBV4-2; d_gene: .; CDR3aa: CASSQGGASGELFF; CDR3nt: TGTGCCAGCAGCCAAGGGGGGGCCAGCGGGGAGCTGTTTTTT
j_gene: TRBJ2-1; abundance: .; v_gene: TRBV5-1; d_gene: .; CDR3aa: CASSPGQNNEQFF; CDR3nt: TGCGCCAGCAGCCCCGGACAGAACAATGAGCAGTTCTTC